This record covers a single T cell receptor beta chain. Its antigen remains unidentified. TCRbeta library preparation incorporated unique molecular identifiers. TCRdb reprocessed the PCR reads via MiXCR and lists one record per CDR3 protein. The sample has about 830,000 distinct CDR3 sequences, roughly 15% seen once; the top ten hold approximately 5%. The source of the sample is a study of T-cell reconstitution after alpha-beta-depleted transplantation in children. This CDR3 has 17 residues. The V and J ends lost 0 bases and 1 base respectively, with 15 bases between them. CDR1 and CDR2 from the germline V gene are LGHDT and YNNKEL (reference sequence). General study points: In patients about two months after transplant, alpha-beta T cells reportedly arose from several hundred expanded graft clones. Fresh T-cell production supplied most of the T-cell counts and diversity seen one year after transplant. After transplant, high TCRbeta diversity at day 60 in some patients arose from surviving recipient T cells and thymic progenitors.

The rearrangement uses TRBV3-1 and TRBJ1-2; no definite D call. This clonotype was sampled from a male patient aged 10 to 17 who had a stem cell transplant for acute lymphoblastic leukemia, so the T cells may come from the graft donor. The sample here was PBMCs, mostly from graft donor cells, taken 360 days after TCRalphabeta/CD19-depleted stem cell transplant. The CDR3 DNA sequence: TGTGCCAGCAGCCAAGAGAATTTTGCTTCACTTAACTATGGCTACACCTTC. Translated: CASSQENFASLNYGYTF. The full variable domain, completed using reference TRBV3-1 and TRBJ1-2, is DTAVSQTPKYLVTQMGNDKSIKCEQNLGHDTMYWYKQDSKKFLKIMFSYNNKELIINETVPNRFSPKSPDKAHLNLHINSLELGDSAVYFCASSQENFASLNYGYTFGSGTRLTVV.